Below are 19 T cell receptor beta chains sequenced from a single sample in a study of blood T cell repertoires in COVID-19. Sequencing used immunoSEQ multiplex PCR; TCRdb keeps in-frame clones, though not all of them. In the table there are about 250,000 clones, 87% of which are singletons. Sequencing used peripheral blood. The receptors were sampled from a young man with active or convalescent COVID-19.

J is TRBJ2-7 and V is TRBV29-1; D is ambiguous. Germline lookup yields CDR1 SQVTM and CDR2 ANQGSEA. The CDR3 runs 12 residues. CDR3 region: CSYSRSSYEQYF. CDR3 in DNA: TGCAGTTACAGTCGAAGTTCCTACGAGCAGTACTTC.

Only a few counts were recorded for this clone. CDR3 loop: CASSQDLGGPLNTEAFF. The CDR3, as DNA: TGTGCCAGCAGCCAAGATCTCGGGGGGCCACTGAACACTGAAGCTTTCTTT. J is TRBJ1-1 and V is TRBV3-1 (or the pseudogene TRBV3-2); possible D gene TRBD1, 6 bases. V lost 0 bases and J lost 0, with 14 bases in between. The CDR3 contains 17 residues. CDR1 is LGHDT and CDR2 is YNNKEL in the germline V gene (reference sequence).

Written as DNA, the CDR3 is TGTGCCAGCAGCTTAGCGGTCTCCTACAATGAGCAGTTCTTC. Its protein product is CASSLAVSYNEQFF. The J gene is TRBJ2-1, the V gene TRBV11-2; D remains ambiguous. The CDR3 has 14 amino acids. Germline V CDR1 and CDR2: SGHAT, FQNNGV. Trimming pared 1 base from V and 0 bases from J, leaving 4 bases between.

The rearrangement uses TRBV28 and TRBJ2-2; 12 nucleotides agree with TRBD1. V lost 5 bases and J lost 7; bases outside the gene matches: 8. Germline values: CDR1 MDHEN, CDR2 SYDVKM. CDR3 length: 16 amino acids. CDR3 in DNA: TGTGCCAGCAGTCAATCCGGGACAGGGGGCAGCGGGGAGCTGTTTTTT. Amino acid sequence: CASSQSGTGGSGELFF. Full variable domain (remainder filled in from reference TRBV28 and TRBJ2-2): DVKVTQSSRYLVKRTGEKVFLECVQDMDHENMFWYRQDPGLGLRLIYFSYDVKMKEKGDIPEGYSVSREKKERFSLILESASTNQTSMYLCASSQSGTGGSGELFFGEGSRLTVL.

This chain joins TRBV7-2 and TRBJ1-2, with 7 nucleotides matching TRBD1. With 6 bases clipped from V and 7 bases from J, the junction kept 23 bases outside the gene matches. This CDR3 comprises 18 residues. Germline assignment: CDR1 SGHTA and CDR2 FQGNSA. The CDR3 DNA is TGTGCCAGCAGGCTAGGAGGAGTGACGGAAGGGGGCACGGGTGGCTACACCTTC. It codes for CASRLGGVTEGGTGGYTF.

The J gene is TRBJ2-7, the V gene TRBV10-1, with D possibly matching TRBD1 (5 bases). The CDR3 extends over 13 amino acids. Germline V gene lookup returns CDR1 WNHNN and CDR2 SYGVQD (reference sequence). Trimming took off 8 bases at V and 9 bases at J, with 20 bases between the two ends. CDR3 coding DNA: TGCGCCAGCCTACCAGGGTTAGGATTTTGGCAGTACTTC. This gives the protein CASLPGLGFWQYF.

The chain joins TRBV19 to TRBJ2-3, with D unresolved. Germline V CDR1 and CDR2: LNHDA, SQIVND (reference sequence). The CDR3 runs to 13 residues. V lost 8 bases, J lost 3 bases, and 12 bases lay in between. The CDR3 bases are TGTGCCAGTGGAAGACAATCGACAGATACGCAGTATTTT. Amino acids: CASGRQSTDTQYF.

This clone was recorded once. The CDR3 loop reads CASSEGLAGVNEQFF. CDR3 nucleotide sequence: TGTGCCAGCAGCGAGGGACTAGCGGGAGTCAATGAGCAGTTCTTC. This rearrangement joins TRBV7-2 to TRBJ2-1; 14 positions agree with TRBD2. The germline V gene has CDR1 SGHTA and CDR2 FQGNSA. The CDR3 consists of 15 residues. Trimming at V came to 5 bases and at J to 6 bases, leaving 3 bases not matched to a gene.

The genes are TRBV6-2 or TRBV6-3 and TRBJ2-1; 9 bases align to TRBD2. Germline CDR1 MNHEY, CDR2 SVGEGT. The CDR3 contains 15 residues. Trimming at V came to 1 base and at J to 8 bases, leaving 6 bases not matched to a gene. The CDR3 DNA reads TGTGCCAGCAGTTACTGGGTAGCGGGAGTTGATGAGCAGTTCTTC. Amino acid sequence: CASSYWVAGVDEQFF.

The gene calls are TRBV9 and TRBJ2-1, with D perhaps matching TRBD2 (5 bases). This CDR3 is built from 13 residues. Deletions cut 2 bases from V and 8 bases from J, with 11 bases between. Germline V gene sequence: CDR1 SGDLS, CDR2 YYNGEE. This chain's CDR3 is CASSVIVGDEQFF. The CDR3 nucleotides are TGTGCCAGCAGCGTGATAGTCGGGGATGAGCAGTTCTTC.

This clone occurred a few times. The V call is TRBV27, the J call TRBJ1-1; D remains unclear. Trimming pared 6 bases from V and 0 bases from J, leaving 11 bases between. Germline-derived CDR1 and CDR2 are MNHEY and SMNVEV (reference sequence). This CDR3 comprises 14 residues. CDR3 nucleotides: TGTGCCAGCAGACGGTCTCACCTGAACACTGAAGCTTTCTTT. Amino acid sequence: CASRRSHLNTEAFF.

Here the CDR3 DNA reads TGTGCCAGCAGTTCCGGGACAGAAAACACTGAAGCTTTCTTT. The encoded protein is CASSSGTENTEAFF. This rearrangement joins TRBV13 to TRBJ1-1, with 7 nucleotides matching TRBD1. The CDR3 is 14 residues long. CDR1 PRHDT and CDR2 FYEKMQ come from the germline V gene (reference sequence). Germline trimming cut 6 bases from V and 2 bases from J; bases unmatched to any gene: 6.

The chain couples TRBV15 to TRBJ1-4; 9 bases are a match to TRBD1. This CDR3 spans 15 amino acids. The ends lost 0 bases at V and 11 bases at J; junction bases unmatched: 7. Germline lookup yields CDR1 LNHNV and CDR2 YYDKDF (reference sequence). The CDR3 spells CATSRDNDRGGKLFF. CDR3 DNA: TGTGCCACCAGCAGAGATAACGACAGGGGGGGGAAACTGTTTTTT. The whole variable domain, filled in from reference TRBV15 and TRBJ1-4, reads DAMVIQNPRYQVTQFGKPVTLSCSQTLNHNVMYWYQQKSSQAPKLLFHYYDKDFNNEADTPDNFQSRRPNTSFCFLDIRSPGLGDTAMYLCATSRDNDRGGKLFFGSGTQLSVL.

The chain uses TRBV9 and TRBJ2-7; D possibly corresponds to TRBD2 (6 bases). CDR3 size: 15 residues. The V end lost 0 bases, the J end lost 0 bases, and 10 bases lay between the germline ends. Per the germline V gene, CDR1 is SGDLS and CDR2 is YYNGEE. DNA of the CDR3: TGTGCCAGCAGCGTAGCCTTCGGGAGCTCCTACGAGCAGTACTTC. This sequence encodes CASSVAFGSSYEQYF.

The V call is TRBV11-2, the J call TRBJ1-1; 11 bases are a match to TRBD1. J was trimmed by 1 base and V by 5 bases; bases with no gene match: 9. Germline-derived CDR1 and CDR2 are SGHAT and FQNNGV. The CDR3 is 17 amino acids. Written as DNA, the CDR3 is TGTGCCAGCAGCCCCTTGGACAGGGGGCGAGGGAACACTGAAGCTTTCTTT. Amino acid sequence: CASSPLDRGRGNTEAFF.

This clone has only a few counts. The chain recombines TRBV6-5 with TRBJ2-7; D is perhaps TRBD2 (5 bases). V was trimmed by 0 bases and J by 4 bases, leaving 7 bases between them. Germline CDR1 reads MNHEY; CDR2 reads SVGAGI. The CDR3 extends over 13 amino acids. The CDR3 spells CASSYSTGYEQYF. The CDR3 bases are TGTGCCAGCAGTTACTCGACGGGGTACGAGCAGTACTTC.

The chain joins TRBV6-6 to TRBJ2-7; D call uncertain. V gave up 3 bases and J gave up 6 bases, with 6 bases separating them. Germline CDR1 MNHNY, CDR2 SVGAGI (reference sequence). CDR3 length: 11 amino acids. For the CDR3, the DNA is TGTGCCAGCAGTTATAGAGGCGAGCAGTACTTC. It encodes CASSYRGEQYF.

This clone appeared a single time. The CDR3 loop is CATSDFNSGAKNIQYF. The CDR3 DNA sequence: TGTGCCACCAGTGATTTCAATTCAGGAGCCAAAAACATTCAGTACTTC. V and J are TRBV24-1 and TRBJ2-4; D unresolved. The CDR3 is made up of 16 amino acids. The germline gives CDR1 KGHDR, CDR2 SFDVKD. V was shortened by 1 base and J by 0 bases, with 9 bases between the two germline ends.

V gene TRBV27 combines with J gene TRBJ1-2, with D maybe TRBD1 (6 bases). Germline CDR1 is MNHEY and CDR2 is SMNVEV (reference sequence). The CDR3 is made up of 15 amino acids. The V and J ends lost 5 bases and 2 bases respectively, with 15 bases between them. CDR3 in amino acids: CASSPTGSPNYGYTF. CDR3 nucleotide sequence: TGTGCCAGCAGTCCAACAGGGAGTCCAAACTATGGCTACACCTTC.